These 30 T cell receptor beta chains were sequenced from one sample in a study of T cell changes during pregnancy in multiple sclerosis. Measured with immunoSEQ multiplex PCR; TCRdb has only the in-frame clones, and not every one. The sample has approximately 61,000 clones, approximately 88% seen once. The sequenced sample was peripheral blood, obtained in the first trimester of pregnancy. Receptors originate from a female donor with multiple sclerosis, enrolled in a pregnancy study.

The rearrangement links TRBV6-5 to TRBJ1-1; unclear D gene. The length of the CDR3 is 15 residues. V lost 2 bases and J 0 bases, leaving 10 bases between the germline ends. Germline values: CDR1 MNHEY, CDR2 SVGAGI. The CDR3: CASSYTGSMNTEAFF. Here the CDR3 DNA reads TGTGCCAGCAGTTACACCGGGTCGATGAACACTGAAGCTTTCTTT.

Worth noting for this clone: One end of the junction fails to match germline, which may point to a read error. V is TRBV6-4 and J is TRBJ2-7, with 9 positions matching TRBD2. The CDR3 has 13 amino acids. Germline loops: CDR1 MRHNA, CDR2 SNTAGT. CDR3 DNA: TGTGCCAGCAGTGAAGGCCTAGCGGGACCTCGGAACTTC. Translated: CASSEGLAGPRNF.

CDR3 sequence: CASSTGVWETQYF. The CDR3 DNA sequence: TGTGCCAGCAGTACGGGGGTCTGGGAGACCCAGTACTTC. The chain links TRBV6-5 to TRBJ2-5; D might be TRBD2 (6 bases). Trimming stripped 5 bases from V and 5 bases from J, with 12 bases between. Germline CDR1 is MNHEY and CDR2 is SVGAGI. The CDR3 totals 13 residues.

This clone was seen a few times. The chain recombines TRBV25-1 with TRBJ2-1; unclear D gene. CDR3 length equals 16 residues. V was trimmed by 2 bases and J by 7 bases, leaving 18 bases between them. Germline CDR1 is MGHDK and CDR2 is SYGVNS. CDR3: CASSELTAPSRNEQFF. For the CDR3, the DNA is TGTGCCAGCAGTGAACTCACGGCTCCTAGTCGAAATGAGCAGTTCTTC.

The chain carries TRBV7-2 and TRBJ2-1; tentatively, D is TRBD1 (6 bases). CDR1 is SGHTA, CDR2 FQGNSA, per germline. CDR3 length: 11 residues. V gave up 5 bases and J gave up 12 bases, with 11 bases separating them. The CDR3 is CASSPLDRQFF. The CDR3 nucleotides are TGTGCCAGCAGCCCGCTGGACAGGCAGTTCTTC. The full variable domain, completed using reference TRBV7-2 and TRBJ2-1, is GAGVSQSPSNKVTEKGKDVELRCDPISGHTALYWYRQSLGQGLEFLIYFQGNSAPDKSGLPSDRFSAERTGGSVSTLTIQRTQQEDSAVYLCASSPLDRQFFGPGTRLTVL.

In DNA, the CDR3 is TGTGCCAGCAGCTTAGAGGTTGGGAGGCCAGGAGATACGCAGTATTTT. Amino acid sequence: CASSLEVGRPGDTQYF. J is TRBJ2-3 and V is TRBV7-8; a weak D match, TRBD2 (6 bases). V dropped 1 base and J dropped 5 bases, with 16 bases sitting between them. The germline gives CDR1 SGHVS, CDR2 FQNEAQ. This CDR3 region has 16 residues.

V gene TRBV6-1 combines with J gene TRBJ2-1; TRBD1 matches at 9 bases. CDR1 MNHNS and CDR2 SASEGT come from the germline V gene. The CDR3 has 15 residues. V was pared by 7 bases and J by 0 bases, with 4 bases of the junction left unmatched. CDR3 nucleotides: TGTGCCAGCACCCTGACAGGGGGCTCCTACAATGAGCAGTTCTTC. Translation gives CASTLTGGSYNEQFF.

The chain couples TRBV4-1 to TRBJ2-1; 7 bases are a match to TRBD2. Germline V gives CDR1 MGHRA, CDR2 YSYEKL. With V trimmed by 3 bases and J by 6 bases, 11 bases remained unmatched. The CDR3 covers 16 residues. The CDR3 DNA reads TGCGCCAGCAGCCAGGTTACTAGCGCCCGACTCAATGAGCAGTTCTTC. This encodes CASSQVTSARLNEQFF.

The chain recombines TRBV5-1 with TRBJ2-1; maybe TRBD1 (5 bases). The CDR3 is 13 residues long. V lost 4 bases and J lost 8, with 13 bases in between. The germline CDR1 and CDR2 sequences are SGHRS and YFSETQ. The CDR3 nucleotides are TGCGCCAGCAGCCCCCAGGGTAACGATGAGCAGTTCTTC. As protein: CASSPQGNDEQFF.

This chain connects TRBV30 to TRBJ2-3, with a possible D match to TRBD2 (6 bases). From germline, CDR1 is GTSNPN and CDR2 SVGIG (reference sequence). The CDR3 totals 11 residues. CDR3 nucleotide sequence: TGTGCTACCGGGACTTCAGATACGCAGTATTTT. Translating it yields CATGTSDTQYF.

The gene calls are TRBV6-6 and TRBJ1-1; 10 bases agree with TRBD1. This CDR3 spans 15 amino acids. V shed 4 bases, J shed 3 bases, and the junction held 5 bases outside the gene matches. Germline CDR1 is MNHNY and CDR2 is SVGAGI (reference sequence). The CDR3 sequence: CASSSGQGVYTEAFF. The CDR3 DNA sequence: TGTGCCAGCAGTTCCGGACAGGGGGTGTACACTGAAGCTTTCTTT.

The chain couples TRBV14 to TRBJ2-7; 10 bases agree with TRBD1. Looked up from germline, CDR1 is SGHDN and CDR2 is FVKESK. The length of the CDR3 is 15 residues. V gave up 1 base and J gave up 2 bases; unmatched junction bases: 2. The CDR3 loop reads CASSQGGQGAYEQYF. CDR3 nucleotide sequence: TGTGCCAGCAGCCAAGGTGGACAGGGGGCCTACGAGCAGTACTTC. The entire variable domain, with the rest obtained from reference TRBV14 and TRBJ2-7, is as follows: EAGVTQFPSHSVIEKGQTVTLRCDPISGHDNLYWYRRVMGKEIKFLLHFVKESKQDESGMPNNRFLAERTGGTYSTLKVQPAELEDSGVYFCASSQGGQGAYEQYFGPGTRLTVT.

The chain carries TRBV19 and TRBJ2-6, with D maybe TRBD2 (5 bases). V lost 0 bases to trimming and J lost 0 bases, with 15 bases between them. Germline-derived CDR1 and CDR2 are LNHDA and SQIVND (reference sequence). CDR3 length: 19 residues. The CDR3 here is CASSIDPGGISSGANVLTF. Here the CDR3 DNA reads TGTGCCAGTAGTATAGATCCCGGAGGTATTAGCTCTGGGGCCAACGTCCTGACTTTC.

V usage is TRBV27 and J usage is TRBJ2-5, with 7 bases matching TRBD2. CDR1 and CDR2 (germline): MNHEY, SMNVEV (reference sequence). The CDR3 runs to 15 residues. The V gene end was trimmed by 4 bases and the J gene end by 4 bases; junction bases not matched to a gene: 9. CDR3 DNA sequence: TGTGCCAGCAGTTCCAGACGGGGGGAGGCAGAGACCCAGTACTTC. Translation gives CASSSRRGEAETQYF.

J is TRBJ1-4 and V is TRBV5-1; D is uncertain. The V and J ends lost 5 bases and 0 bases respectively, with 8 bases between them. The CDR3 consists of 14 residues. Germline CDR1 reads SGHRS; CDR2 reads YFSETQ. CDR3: CASRRDSTNEKLFF. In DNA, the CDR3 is TGCGCCAGCAGACGCGATTCAACTAATGAAAAACTGTTTTTT.

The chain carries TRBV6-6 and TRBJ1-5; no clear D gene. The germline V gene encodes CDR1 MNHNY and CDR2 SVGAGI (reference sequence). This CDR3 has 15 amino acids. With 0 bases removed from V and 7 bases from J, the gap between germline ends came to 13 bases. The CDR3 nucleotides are TGTGCCAGCAGTTACTCGTCAGGTACCAACCAGCCCCAGCATTTT. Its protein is CASSYSSGTNQPQHF.

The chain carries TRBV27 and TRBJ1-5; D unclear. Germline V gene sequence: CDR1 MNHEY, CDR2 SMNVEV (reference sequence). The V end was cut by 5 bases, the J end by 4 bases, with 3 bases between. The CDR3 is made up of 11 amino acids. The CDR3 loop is CASSPNQPQHF. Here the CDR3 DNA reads TGTGCCAGCAGTCCGAATCAGCCCCAGCATTTT.

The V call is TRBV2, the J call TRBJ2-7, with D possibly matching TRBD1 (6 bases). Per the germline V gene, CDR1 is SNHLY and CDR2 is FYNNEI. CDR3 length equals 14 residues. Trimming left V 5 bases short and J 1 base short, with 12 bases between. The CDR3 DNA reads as TGTGCCAGCAGTACACAGGGAAGGTCCTACGAGCAGTACTTC. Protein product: CASSTQGRSYEQYF.

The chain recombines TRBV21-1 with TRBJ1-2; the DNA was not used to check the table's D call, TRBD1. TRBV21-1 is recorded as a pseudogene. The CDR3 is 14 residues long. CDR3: CASSKDRVDYGYTF. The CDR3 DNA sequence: TGTGCCAGCAGCAAGGACAGGGTGGACTATGGCTACACCTTC.

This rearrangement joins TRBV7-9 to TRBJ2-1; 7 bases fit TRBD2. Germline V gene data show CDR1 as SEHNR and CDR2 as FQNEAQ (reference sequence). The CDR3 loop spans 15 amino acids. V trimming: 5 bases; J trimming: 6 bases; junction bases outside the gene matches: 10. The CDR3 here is CASSLRGGSGNEQFF. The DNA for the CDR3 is TGTGCCAGCAGCCTAAGGGGCGGGAGTGGCAATGAGCAGTTCTTC. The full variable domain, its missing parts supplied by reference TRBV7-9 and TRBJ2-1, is DTGVSQNPRHKITKRGQNVTFRCDPISEHNRLYWYRQTLGQGPEFLTYFQNEAQLEKSRLLSDRFSAERPKGSFSTLEIQRTEQGDSAMYLCASSLRGGSGNEQFFGPGTRLTVL.

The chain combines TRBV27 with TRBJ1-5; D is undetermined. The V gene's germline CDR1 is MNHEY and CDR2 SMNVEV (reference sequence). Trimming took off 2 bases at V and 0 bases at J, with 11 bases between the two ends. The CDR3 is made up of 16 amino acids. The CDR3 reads CASSLRGDYSNQPQHF. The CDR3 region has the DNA TGTGCCAGCAGTTTAAGAGGAGACTATAGCAATCAGCCCCAGCATTTT.

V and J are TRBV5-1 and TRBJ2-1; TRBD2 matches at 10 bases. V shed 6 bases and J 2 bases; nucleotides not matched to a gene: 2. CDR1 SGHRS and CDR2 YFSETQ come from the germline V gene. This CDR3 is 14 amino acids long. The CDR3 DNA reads TGCGCCAGCACCACTAGCGGGACCTACAATGAGCAGTTCTTC. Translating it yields CASTTSGTYNEQFF.

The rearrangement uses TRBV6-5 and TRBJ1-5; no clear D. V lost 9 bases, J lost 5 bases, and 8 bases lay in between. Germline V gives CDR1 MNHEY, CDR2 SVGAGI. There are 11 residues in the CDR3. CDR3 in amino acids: CASGLDQPQHF. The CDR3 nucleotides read TGTGCCAGTGGTTTAGATCAGCCCCAGCATTTT.

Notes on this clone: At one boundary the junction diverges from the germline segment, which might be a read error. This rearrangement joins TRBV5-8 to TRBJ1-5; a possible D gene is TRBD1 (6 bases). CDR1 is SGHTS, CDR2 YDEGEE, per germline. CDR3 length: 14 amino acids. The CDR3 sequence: CASSSWGGNQPQHF. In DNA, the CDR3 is TGTGCCAGCAGCTCCTGGGGGGGCAACCAGCCCCAGCATTTT.

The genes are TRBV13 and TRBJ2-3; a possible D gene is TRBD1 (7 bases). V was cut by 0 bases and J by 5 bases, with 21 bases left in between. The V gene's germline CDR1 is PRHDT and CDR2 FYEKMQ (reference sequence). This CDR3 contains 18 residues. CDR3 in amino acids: CASSLGQAGGGFIDTQYF. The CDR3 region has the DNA TGTGCCAGCAGCTTAGGCCAGGCAGGGGGAGGATTTATAGATACGCAGTATTTT.

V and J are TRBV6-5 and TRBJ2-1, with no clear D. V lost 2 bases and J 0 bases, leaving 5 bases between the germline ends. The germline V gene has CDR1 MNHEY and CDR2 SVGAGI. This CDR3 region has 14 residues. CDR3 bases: TGTGCCAGCAGTTACGAGAGCTCCTACAATGAGCAGTTCTTC. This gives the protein CASSYESSYNEQFF.

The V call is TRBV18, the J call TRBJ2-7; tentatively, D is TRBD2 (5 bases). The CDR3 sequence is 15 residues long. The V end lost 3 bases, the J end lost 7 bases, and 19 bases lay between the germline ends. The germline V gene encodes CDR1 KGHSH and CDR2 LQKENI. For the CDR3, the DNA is TGTGCCAGCTCACCCCCTGCGGGCATATCGTTTGAGCAGTACTTC. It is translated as CASSPPAGISFEQYF.

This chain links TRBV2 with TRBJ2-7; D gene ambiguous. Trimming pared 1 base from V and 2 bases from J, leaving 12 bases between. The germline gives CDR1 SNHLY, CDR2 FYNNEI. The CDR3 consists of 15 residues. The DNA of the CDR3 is TGTGCCAGCAGTGAAGGTTACTGGGCTACCTACGAGCAGTACTTC. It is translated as CASSEGYWATYEQYF.

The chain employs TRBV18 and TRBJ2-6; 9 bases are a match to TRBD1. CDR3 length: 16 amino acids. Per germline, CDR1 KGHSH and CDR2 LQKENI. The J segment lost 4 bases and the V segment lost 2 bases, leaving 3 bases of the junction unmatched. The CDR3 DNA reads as TGTGCCAGCTCACCAGGGACAGGGAGAGGGGCCAACGTCCTGACTTTC. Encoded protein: CASSPGTGRGANVLTF. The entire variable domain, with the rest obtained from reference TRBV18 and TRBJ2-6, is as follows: NAGVMQNPRHLVRRRGQEARLRCSPMKGHSHVYWYRQLPEEGLKFMVYLQKENIIDESGMPKERFSAEFPKEGPSILRIQQVVRGDSAAYFCASSPGTGRGANVLTFGAGSRLTVL.

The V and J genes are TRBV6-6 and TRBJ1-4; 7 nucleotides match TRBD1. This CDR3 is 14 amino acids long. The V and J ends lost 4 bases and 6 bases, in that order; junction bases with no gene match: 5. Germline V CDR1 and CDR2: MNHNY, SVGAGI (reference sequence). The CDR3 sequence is CASSSQGTDEKLFF. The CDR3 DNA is TGTGCCAGCAGTTCGCAAGGGACAGATGAAAAACTGTTTTTT.